This T cell receptor (beta chain) was found in a study of siplizumab effects on memory and regulatory T cells. To note about this clone: Its matching antigen is unknown.

Study conclusions and caveats: Memory cells seemed less diverse than naive T cells, which also seemed major contributors to the alloresponse. Treg origin accounted for an average of 68.8% of mappable alloreactive CD4+ clones with siplizumab and approximately 25% in controls.

Sequencing of each sample assayed roughly 9.8 x 10^4 TCR templates. Only in-frame clones appear in the TCRdb table, and some are missing; sequencing was by immunoSEQ multiplex PCR. The table shows over 100,000 clones, with about 93% occurring only once. Germline-derived CDR1 and CDR2 are LNHDA and SQIVND (reference sequence). This CDR3 is 15 amino acids long. Losses at the gene ends were 5 bases for V and 5 bases for J; bases not matched to a gene: 10. This chain joins TRBV19 and TRBJ2-3, with 7 bases fitting TRBD1. The clonotype comes from a human donor in good health. Sequenced input: CD4+ T cells sorted from blood. CDR3 sequence reads: CASSPDRVWVDTQYF. The CDR3 coding sequence is TGTGCCAGTAGTCCCGACAGGGTTTGGGTAGATACGCAGTATTTT.